This TCR beta chain was retrieved from a study of PD-L1 blockade in urothelial cancer. Study-level background: Atezolizumab therapy began for patients at some point between 2014 and 2016, dosed at 1,200 mg intravenously every 3 weeks. Patients' prior chemotherapy regimens numbered 0 to 3. Median blood clonality was roughly 0.087, with around 83,000 unique TCRs.

Synthetic TCR analog templates were added to each PCR reaction. The method was immunoSEQ multiplex PCR; TCRdb's version includes in-frame clones alone and lacks a portion of them. The sample lists about 80,000 clones; around 90% were seen once. The clonotype was recovered from a woman aged 65 to 85 with urothelial cancer. This material consisted of PBMCs, taken around atezolizumab (anti-PD-L1) treatment.

The CDR3 DNA sequence: TGTGCCATCCAGGGACTTAACACCGGGGAGCTGTTTTTT. Residues: CAIQGLNTGELFF. This chain connects TRBV7-2 to TRBJ2-2; D is possibly TRBD2 (6 bases). Trimming cost V 10 bases and J 2 bases, with 11 bases left between them. Germline V gives CDR1 SGHTA, CDR2 FQGNSA. The CDR3 contains 13 residues.